This T cell receptor (beta chain) is drawn from a study of glioma-infiltrating T cells. The iRepertoire nested amplicon-rescue multiplex PCR amplified TCR alpha and beta CDR3s from RNA. MiXCR was run by TCRdb on the multiplex PCR reads, yielding one entry per CDR3 protein. The profile shows approximately 110,000 distinct CDR3 sequences, more than 20% of them singletons. Study-level results: Above-expected tissue-blood divergence occurred in all gliomas, most in low-grade ones.

A note on this clonotype: Antigen: not known. A much more abundant neighbour one base away suggests this may be a read error.

V was shortened by 4 bases and J by 2 bases, with 6 bases between the two germline ends. Germline CDR1 is KGHDR and CDR2 is SFDVKD. The CDR3 is made up of 13 amino acids. The material sequenced was glioma tissue, nonneoplastic brain tissue, or PBMCs (not recorded which). V and J are TRBV24-1 and TRBJ2-3, with a weak D call TRBD2 (5 bases). The TCR sequence derives from a human donor with low-grade glioma or glioblastoma, undergoing nonglioma brain surgery, or in good health (not recorded which). The CDR3, as DNA: TGTGCCACCAGTGAGAGGGTCACAGATACGCAGTATTTT. The encoded protein is CATSERVTDTQYF.